This T cell receptor beta chain was recovered during a study of cytomegalovirus exposure and HLA in healthy donors. Looking at the study overall: From HLA-typed donors, an early data release held some 80 million unique TCRs. Study results and caveats: Follow-up analysis found HLA locus-dependent TCR association rates, highest for DRB1 and lowest for HLA-C.

Whereas donors were nominally healthy upon sampling, unrecorded immune exposures were probable. Notes on this clone: No antigen is known for it.

Vbeta (60) and Jbeta (13) primers were used in the PCR. Original methodology: Unique TCR beta chains numbered roughly 83 million in a later analysis, with some 9.9 million shared. TCRdb's table, derived via immunoSEQ multiplex PCR, lists solely in-frame clones and lacks some. The V and J calls and clone size are taken from that table; D and trimming were inferred from the DNA. The table lists over 100,000 clones, roughly 85% of them singletons, with approximately 2.8% in the top ten. From germline, CDR1 is SGHVS and CDR2 FQNEAQ. The CDR3 is 14 residues long. Trimming took 5 bases from V and 1 from J; bases not matched to a gene: 4.

Sequencing input: PBMCs. The TCR sequence derives from a man aged 35 to 55 in good health and CMV-seronegative. This sequence joins TRBV7-8 and TRBJ1-1; TRBD1 aligns across 7 bases. The DNA of the CDR3 is TGTGCCAGCAGCACCCGACAGGGGAACACTGAAGCTTTCTTT. Its protein product is CASSTRQGNTEAFF.